The sequence of this T cell receptor beta chain was determined in a study of T cell clonality in common variable immunodeficiency. This clone was counted at least ten times. Its target is unknown. The read halts 3 residues ahead of the CDR3 end, with the missing end drawn from the germline J gene. Germline values: CDR1 SNHLY, CDR2 FYNNEI. V was clipped by 7 bases and J by 2 bases, with 15 bases between them. The CDR3 loop spans 15 amino acids. Study results and limitations: Patient heterogeneity in the CVID cohort limited correlations between repertoire features and clinical complications. Common variable immunodeficiency TCR beta sequences reportedly had fewer deletions and N-nucleotide insertions. TCRbeta clonality was increased in CVID versus healthy controls.

Most patients and controls had Caucasian heritage. Profiled with immunoSEQ multiplex PCR; TCRdb holds only in-frame clones, not every one. The sample yields over 40,000 clones, without any singletons. The sample was peripheral blood mononuclear cells. The genes are TRBV2 and TRBJ2-1; perhaps TRBD2 as D (6 bases). The receptor was derived from a person aged 18 to 75 in good health. CDR3 amino acids: CASTYRDSTYNEQFF. The sequenced part of the CDR3 DNA is TGTGCCAGCACGTACCGGGACTCGACCTACAATGAG.